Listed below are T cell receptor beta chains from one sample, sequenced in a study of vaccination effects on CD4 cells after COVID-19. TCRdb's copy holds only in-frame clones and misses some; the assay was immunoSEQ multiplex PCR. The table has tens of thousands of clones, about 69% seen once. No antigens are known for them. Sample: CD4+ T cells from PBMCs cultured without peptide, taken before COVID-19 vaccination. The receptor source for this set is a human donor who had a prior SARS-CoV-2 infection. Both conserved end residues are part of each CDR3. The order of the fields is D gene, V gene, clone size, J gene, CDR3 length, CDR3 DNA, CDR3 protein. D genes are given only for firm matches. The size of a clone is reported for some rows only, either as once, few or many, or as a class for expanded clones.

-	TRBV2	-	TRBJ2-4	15	TGTGCCAGCAAGGCAGTAAGCTCCGCCAAAAACATTCAGTACTTC	CASKAVSSAKNIQYF
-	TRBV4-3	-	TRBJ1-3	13	TGCGCCAGCAGCCACGACTCTGGAAACACCATATATTTT	CASSHDSGNTIYF
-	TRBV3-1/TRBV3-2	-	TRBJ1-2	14	TGTGCCAGCAGCCAATTCGACGGAGTAGATGGCTACACCTTC	CASSQFDGVDGYTF
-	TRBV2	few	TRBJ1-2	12	TGTGCCAGCACCTTCCAACGGAGTGGCTACACCTTC	CASTFQRSGYTF
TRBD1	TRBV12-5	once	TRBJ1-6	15	TGTGCTAGTGGTCCTCTTGACAGGGACAATTCACCCCTCCACTTT	CASGPLDRDNSPLHF
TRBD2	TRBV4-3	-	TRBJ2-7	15	TGCGCCAGCAGCCAAGAGTTACTAGCGGGAGTAAGACAGTACTTC	CASSQELLAGVRQYF
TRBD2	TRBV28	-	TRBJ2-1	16	TGTGCCAGCAGTGCCCCTCTAGCGGGAGGTTTCAATGAGCAGTTCTTC	CASSAPLAGGFNEQFF
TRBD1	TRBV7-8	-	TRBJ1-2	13	TGTGCCAGCAGCCCGGACAGGCTCTATGGCTACACCTTC	CASSPDRLYGYTF
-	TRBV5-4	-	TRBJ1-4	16	TGTGCCAGCAGCCCCTCACCAGGAGCAACTAATGAAAAACTGTTTTTT	CASSPSPGATNEKLFF
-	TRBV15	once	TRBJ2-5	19	TGTGCCACCAGCAGAGATCGCGACACAGACAGGATAGTCCAAGAGACCCAGTACTTC	CATSRDRDTDRIVQETQYF
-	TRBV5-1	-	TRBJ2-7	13	TGCGCCAGCAGCAGGGAGCGGGCCTACGAGCAGTACTTC	CASSRERAYEQYF
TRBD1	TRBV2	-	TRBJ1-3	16	TGTGCCAGCAGTCGGGACAGGAGTTTCTCTGGAAACACCATATATTTT	CASSRDRSFSGNTIYF
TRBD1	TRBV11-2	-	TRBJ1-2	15	TGTGCCAGCAGCCTGGGACAGGGGTATAACTATGGCTACACCTTC	CASSLGQGYNYGYTF
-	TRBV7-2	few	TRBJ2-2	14	TGTGCCAGCAGCTTAATGGTCGTCACCGGGGAGCTGTTTTTT	CASSLMVVTGELFF
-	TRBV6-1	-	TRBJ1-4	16	TGTGCCAGCAGTGGACTTTGGGGGAGTCCTAATGAAAAACTGTTTTTT	CASSGLWGSPNEKLFF
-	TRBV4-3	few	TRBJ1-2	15	TGCGCCAGCAGCCAAGACGGGACGTTTAACTATGGCTACACCTTC	CASSQDGTFNYGYTF
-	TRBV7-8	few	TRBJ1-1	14	TGTGCCAGCAGCTTAGTTCGGGATTACACTGAAGCTTTCTTT	CASSLVRDYTEAFF
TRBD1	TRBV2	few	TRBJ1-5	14	TGTGCCAGCAGTGTGTCAGGGGGCTATCAGCCCCAGCATTTT	CASSVSGGYQPQHF
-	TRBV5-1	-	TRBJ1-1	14	TGCGCCAGCAGCTTGGTAGTGGGGGACACTGAAGCTTTCTTT	CASSLVVGDTEAFF
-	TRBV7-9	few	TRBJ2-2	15	TGTGCCAGTCACAAGCGGTACGCGAACACCGGGGAGCTGTTTTTT	CASHKRYANTGELFF
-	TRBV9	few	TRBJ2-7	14	TGTGCCAGCAGCCCATCCCTTAGCGGCGGCGAGCAGTACTTC	CASSPSLSGGEQYF
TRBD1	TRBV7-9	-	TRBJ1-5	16	TGTGCCAGCAGCTTAGGAGATGGACAGGACAATCAGCCCCAGCATTTT	CASSLGDGQDNQPQHF
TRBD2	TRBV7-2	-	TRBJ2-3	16	TGTGCCAGCAGCCCTGGGACTAGCGGGAGGTCAGATACGCAGTATTTT	CASSPGTSGRSDTQYF
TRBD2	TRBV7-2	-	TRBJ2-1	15	TGTGCCAGCAGCTGGAGCGGGACTATCTACAATGAGCAGTTCTTC	CASSWSGTIYNEQFF
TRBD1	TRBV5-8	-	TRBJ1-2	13	TGTGCCAGCAGCCGCCAGGACAGGGAGGACCTCCGCTTC	CASSRQDREDLRF
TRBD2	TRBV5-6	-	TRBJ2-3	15	TGTGCCAGCAGCTTTTTCCAGGGACTAGCAGATACGCAGTATTTT	CASSFFQGLADTQYF
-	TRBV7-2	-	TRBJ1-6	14	TGTGCCAGTGGGGCCGATCCTTATAATTCACCCCTCCACTTT	CASGADPYNSPLHF
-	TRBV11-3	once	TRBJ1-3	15	TGTGCCAGCAGCCCGGGAGGGACAACTGGAAACACCATATATTTT	CASSPGGTTGNTIYF
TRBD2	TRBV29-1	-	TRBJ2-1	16	TGCAGCGTTGAAGAGTGGAGCGGGGGGCCCTACAATGAGCAGTTCTTC	CSVEEWSGGPYNEQFF
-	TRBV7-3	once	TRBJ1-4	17	TGTGCCAGCAGCTTATATCCAGCCCTTGCAACTAATGAAAAACTGTTTTTT	CASSLYPALATNEKLFF
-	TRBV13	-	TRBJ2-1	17	TGTGCCAGCAGCTCCTTCCGAAAGGGGGGCCGCTCGGATGAGCAGTTCTTC	CASSSFRKGGRSDEQFF
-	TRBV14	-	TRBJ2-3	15	TGTGCCAGCAGCCAAGACGCGGGCGGGACAGATACGCAGTATTTT	CASSQDAGGTDTQYF
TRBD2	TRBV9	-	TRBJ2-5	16	TGTGCCAGCAGCTTGGGACTAGCGGGGGGTCAAGAGACCCAGTACTTC	CASSLGLAGGQETQYF
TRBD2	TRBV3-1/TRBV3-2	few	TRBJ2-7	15	TGTGCCAGCAGCCAGGGACTAGCGCGAGCCTACGAGCAGTACTTC	CASSQGLARAYEQYF
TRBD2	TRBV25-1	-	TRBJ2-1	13	TGTGCCACCCTAGCGGGGACAAACAATGAGCAGTTCTTC	CATLAGTNNEQFF
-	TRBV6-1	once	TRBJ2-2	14	TGTGCCAGCAGTGAAGCAGGACACACCGGGGAGCTGTTTTTT	CASSEAGHTGELFF
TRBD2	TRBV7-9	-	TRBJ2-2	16	TGTGCCAGCAGCTTACTGGCTAGCGGAGCCACCGGGGAGCTGTTTTTT	CASSLLASGATGELFF
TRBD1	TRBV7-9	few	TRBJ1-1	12	TGTGCCAGCAGCAACCGGGACAGGGGATCTTTCTTT	CASSNRDRGSFF
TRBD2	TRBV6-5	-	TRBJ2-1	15	TGTGCCAGCAGTATGGGACTAGCGGGTGCCCGGGAGCAGTTCTTC	CASSMGLAGAREQFF
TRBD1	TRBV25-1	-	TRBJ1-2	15	TGTGCCAGCAGTGAATCCTCGAGGGGGCTATATGGCTACACCTTC	CASSESSRGLYGYTF
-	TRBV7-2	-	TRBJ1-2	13	TGTGCCAGCAGCTTAGGAGCCGTCTATGGCTACACCTTC	CASSLGAVYGYTF
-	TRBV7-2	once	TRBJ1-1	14	TGTGCCAGCAGCTTTATCGGGACACATTATGAAGCTTTCTTT	CASSFIGTHYEAFF
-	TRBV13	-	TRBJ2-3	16	TGTGCCAGCAGCTTTCCGGGCGGGGTTAGCACAGATACGCAGTATTTT	CASSFPGGVSTDTQYF
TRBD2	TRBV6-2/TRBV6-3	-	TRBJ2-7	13	TGTGCCAGCAGTTACTACCGGGGGGACGAGCAGTACTTC	CASSYYRGDEQYF
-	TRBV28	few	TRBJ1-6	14	TGTGCCAGCAGAAGAACAGGGTTTAATTCACCCCTCCACTTT	CASRRTGFNSPLHF
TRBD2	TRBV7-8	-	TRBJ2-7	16	TGTGCCAGCAGCTTAGGCTTGTGGGCGGGAGTGTACGAGCAGTACTTC	CASSLGLWAGVYEQYF
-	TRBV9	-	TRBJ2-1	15	TGTGCCAGCAGCGTAGATATGAGCTCCTACAATGAGCAGTTCTTC	CASSVDMSSYNEQFF
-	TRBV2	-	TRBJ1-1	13	TGTGCCAGCACCCAACAGGGGAACACTGAAGCTTTCTTT	CASTQQGNTEAFF